The present T cell receptor (beta chain) was sequenced within a study of blood T cell repertoires in COVID-19. Study-wide background: PBMCs, B-cell-depleted T cells, or T cells provided the cDNA or gDNA that made up the material.

A Seattle source enrolled patients during active infection and followed them longitudinally. Original processing notes: Amplified reference gene primers provided the basis for estimating nucleated cell counts. Clones were sequenced by immunoSEQ multiplex PCR, and TCRdb holds only the in-frame ones, with some missing. V and J calls and clone size are copied from that table; D and trimming were computed from the DNA. The sample shows about 230,000 clones, over 75% of them seen only once. Germline lookup yields CDR1 GTSNPN and CDR2 SVGIG (reference sequence). With 2 bases clipped from V and 7 bases from J, the junction kept 9 bases outside the gene matches. The CDR3 runs 15 residues.

The V call is TRBV30, the J call TRBJ1-5, with 9 bases aligning to TRBD1. This TCR derives from a man aged 50 to 59 with COVID-19, enrolled during active disease. The specimen sequenced was peripheral blood. CDR3 residues: CAWSTGQGGEQPQHF. The CDR3 region has the DNA TGTGCCTGGAGTACGGGACAGGGAGGAGAACAGCCCCAGCATTTT.